In its sample, the clone carrying this T cell receptor (beta chain) was seen a few times. Antigen unknown. The record originates from a study of identical twins. Study outcomes and limitations: Monozygotic twins shared more out-of-frame TCR alpha than recombination models predicted.

Germline loops: CDR1 MGHDK, CDR2 SYGVNS. This CDR3 contains 13 residues. V was cut by 3 bases and J by 7 bases, with 12 bases left in between. TCRdb passed the 5' RACE reads through MiXCR, listing each CDR3 protein once. Of 420,000 or so distinct CDR3 sequences in the sample, around a sixth are singletons; the top ten hold 12%. What was sequenced was naive T cells sorted from blood. The receptor was derived from a man in his fifties or sixties in good health. This chain connects TRBV25-1 to TRBJ1-1, with D hard to call. The CDR3 loop reads CASSDLIGSEAFF. DNA of the CDR3: TGTGCCAGCAGTGACCTCATAGGAAGTGAAGCTTTCTTT.